This T cell receptor beta chain is drawn from a study of blood T cell repertoires in COVID-19. Study background: The origin of the acute and convalescent COVID-19 samples was the United States, Italy and Spain. From T cells, B-cell-depleted T cells, or PBMCs came the material, which was cDNA or gDNA.

In germline, CDR1 is SNHLY, CDR2 FYNNEI. The CDR3 is 15 residues long. V shed 0 bases and J shed 3 bases, with 6 bases lying between them. Per the original methods: Cell counts per sample came from amplifying reference gene primers. The repertoire was sequenced with immunoSEQ multiplex PCR; TCRdb's copy has only in-frame clones and lacks some. V, J and clone size are taken as reported in that table, and D and trimming were inferred from the DNA itself. The repertoire holds 150,000 to 200,000 clones, approximately 86% seen once, with 7% to 10% in the top ten. The source of this sequence is a man in his forties or fifties with active or convalescent COVID-19. Sequencing was done on a sample of peripheral blood. V and J are TRBV2 and TRBJ2-6, with unresolved D. The CDR3 DNA follows: TGTGCCAGCAGTGAAGCCAGGTTTGGGGCCAACGTCCTGACTTTC. It codes for CASSEARFGANVLTF.